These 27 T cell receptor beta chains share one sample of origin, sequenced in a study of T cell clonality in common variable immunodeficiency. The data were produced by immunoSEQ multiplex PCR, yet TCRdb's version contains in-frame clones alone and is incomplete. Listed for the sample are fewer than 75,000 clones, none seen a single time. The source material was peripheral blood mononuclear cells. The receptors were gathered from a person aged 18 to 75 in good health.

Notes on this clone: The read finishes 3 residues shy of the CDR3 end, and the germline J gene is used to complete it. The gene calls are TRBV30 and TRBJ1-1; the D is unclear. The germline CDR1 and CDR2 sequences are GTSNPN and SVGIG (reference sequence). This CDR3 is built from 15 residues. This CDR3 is CAWSASRGGTDTAFF. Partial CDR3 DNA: TGTGCCTGGAGTGCAAGTAGAGGAGGCACAGATACG.

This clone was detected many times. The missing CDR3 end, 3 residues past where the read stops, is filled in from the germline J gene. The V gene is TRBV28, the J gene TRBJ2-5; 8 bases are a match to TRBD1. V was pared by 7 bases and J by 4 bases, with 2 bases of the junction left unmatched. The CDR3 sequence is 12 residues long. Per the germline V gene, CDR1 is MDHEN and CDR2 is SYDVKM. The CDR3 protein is CASTTGGETQYF. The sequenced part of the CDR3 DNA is TGTGCCAGCACAACAGGGGGAGAGACC.

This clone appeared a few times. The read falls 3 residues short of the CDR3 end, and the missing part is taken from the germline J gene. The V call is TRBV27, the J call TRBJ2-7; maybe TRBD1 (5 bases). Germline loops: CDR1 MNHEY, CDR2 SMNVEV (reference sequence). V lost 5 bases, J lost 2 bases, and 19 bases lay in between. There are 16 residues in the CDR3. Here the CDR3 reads CASSLTERTYTYEQYF. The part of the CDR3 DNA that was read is TGTGCCAGCAGTCTAACAGAAAGGACATACACCTACGAG.

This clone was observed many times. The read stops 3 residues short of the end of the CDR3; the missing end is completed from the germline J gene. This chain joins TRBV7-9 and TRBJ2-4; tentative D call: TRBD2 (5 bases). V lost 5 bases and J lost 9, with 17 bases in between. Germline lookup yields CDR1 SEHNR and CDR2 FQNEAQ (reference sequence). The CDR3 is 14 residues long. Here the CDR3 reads CASSKRTGESIQYF. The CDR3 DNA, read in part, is TGTGCCAGCAGCAAAAGGACCGGGGAAAGCATT.

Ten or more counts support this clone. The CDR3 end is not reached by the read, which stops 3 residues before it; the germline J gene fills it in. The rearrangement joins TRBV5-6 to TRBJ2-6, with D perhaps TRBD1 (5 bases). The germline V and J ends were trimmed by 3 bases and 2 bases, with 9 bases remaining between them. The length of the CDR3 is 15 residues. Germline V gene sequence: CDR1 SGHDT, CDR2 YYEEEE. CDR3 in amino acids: CASSSSGPGANVLTF. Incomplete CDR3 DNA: TGTGCCAGCAGCTCCTCAGGGCCTGGGGCCAACGTC.

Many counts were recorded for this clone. The covered CDR3 bases are TGTGCCAGCAGCCCAGGTCCGTACACAGATACG. It specifies CASSPGPYTDT. The CDR3 as a whole reads CASSPGPYTDTQYF. The rearrangement uses TRBV5-4 and TRBJ2-3; no clear D. The CDR3 extends 3 residues past the end of the read, so its final part is completed from the germline J gene. Germline V gene sequence: CDR1 SGHNT, CDR2 YYREEE (reference sequence). The CDR3 is 14 amino acids. Between the trimmed V and J ends, which lost 4 bases and 2 bases, there was a span of 11 bases. The variable domain in full, with the rest retrieved from reference TRBV5-4 and TRBJ2-3, is ETGVTQSPTHLIKTRGQQVTLRCSSQSGHNTVSWYQQALGQGPQFIFQYYREEENGRGNFPPRFSGLQFPNYSSELNVNALELDDSALYLCASSPGPYTDTQYFGPGTRLTVL.

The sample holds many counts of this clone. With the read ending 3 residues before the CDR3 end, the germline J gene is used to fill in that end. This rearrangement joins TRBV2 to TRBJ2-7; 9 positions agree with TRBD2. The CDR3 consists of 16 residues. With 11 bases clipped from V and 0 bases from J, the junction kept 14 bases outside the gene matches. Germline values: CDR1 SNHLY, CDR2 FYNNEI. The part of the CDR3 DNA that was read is TGTGCCGAAGCGAAGACCCTAGCGGGGAACTCCTACGAG. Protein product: CAEAKTLAGNSYE. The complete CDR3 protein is CAEAKTLAGNSYEQYF.

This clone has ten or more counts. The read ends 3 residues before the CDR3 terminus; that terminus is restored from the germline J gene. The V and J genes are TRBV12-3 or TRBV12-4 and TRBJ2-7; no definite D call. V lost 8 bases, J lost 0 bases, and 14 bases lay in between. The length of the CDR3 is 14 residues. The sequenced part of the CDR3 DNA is TGTGCCAGCTCCGGTTACGCAAGCTCCTACGAG. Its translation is CASSGYASSYE. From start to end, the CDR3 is CASSGYASSYEQYF.

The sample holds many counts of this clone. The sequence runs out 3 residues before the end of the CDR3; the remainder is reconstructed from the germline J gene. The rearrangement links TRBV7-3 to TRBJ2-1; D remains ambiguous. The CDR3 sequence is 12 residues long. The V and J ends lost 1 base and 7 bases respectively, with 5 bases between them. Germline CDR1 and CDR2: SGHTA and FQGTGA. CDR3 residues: CASSLSSNEQFF. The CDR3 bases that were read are TGTGCCAGCAGCTTAAGTTCGAATGAG.

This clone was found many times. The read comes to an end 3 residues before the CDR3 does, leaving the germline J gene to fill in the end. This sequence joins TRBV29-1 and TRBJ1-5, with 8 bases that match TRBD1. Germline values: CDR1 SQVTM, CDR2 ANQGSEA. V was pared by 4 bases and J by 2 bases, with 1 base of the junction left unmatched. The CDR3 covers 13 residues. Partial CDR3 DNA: TGCAGCGTTGCAGGGGGCGGCAATCAGCCC. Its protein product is CSVAGGGNQP. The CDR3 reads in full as CSVAGGGNQPQHF.

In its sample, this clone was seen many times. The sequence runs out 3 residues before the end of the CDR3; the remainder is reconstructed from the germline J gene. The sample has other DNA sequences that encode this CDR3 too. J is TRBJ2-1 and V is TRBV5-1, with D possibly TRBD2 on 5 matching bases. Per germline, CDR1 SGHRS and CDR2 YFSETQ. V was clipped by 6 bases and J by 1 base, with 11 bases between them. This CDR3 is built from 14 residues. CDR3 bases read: TGCGCCAGCACCGACGGGGTTTCCTACAATGAG. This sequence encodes CASTDGVSYNE. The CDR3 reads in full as CASTDGVSYNEQFF. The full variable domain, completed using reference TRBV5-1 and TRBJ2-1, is KAGVTQTPRYLIKTRGQQVTLSCSPISGHRSVSWYQQTPGQGLQFLFEYFSETQRNKGNFPGRFSGRQFSNSRSEMNVSTLELGDSALYLCASTDGVSYNEQFFGPGTRLTVL.

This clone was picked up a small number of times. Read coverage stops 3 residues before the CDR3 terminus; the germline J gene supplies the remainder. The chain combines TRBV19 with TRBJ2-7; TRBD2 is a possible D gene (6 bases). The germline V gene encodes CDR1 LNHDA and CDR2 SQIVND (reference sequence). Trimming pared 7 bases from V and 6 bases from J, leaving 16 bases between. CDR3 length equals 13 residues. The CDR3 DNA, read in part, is TGTGCCAGTACTTGGCAAGGAGGGGTCGAG. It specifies CASTWQGGVE. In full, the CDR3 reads CASTWQGGVEQYF. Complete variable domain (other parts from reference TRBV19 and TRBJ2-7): DGGITQSPKYLFRKEGQNVTLSCEQNLNHDAMYWYRQDPGQGLRLIYYSQIVNDFQKGDIAEGYSVSREKKESFPLTVTSAQKNPTAFYLCASTWQGGVEQYFGPGTRLTVT.

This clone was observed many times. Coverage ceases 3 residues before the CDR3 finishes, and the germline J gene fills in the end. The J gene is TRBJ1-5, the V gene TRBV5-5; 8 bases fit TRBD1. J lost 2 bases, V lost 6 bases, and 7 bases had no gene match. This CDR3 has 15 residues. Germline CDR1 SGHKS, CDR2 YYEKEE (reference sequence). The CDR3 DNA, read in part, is TGTGCCAGCAATCCAGGGGGCTTGGGCAATCAGCCC. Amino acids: CASNPGGLGNQP. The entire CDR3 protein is CASNPGGLGNQPQHF.

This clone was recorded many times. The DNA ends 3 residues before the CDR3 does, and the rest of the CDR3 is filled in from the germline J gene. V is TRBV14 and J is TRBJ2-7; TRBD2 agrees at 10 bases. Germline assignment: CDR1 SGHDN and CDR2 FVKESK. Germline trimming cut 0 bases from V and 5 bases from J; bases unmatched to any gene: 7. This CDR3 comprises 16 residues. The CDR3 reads CASSQDLAGVYDEQYF. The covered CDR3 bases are TGTGCCAGCAGCCAAGACCTAGCGGGAGTTTACGACGAG.

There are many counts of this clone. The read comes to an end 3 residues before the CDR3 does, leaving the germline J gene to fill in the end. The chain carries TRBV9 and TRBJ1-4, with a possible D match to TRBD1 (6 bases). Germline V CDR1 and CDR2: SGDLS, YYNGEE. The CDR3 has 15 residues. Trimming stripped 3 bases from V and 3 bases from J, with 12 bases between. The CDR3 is CASSAFTGPNEKLFF. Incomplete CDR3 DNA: TGTGCCAGCAGCGCGTTTACAGGGCCTAATGAAAAA.

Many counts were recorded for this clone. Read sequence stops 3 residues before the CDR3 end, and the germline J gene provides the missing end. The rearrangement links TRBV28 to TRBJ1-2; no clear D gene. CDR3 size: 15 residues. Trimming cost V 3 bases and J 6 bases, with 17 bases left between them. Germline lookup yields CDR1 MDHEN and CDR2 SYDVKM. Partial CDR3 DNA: TGTGCCAGCAGTTTCTCTAGCGGAACCGCGGATGGC. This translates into CASSFSSGTADG. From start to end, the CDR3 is CASSFSSGTADGYTF.

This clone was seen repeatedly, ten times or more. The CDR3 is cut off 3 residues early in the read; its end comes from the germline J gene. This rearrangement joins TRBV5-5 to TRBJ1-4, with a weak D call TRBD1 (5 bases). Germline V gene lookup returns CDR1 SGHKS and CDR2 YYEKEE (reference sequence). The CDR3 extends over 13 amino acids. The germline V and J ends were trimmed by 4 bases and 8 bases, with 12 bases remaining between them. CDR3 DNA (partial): TGTGCCAGCAGCACCGAGGGGTGGGAAAAA. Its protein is CASSTEGWEK. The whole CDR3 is CASSTEGWEKLFF.

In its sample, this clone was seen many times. The CDR3 DNA, read in part, is TGTGCCACTCGGGGGATCACCGGGGAG. This translates into CATRGITGE. The whole CDR3 is CATRGITGELFF. The rearrangement uses TRBV6-4 and TRBJ2-2; tentative D call: TRBD2 (6 bases). Read data end 3 residues before the CDR3 end; the end is taken from the germline J gene. Germline CDR1 reads MRHNA; CDR2 reads SNTAGT. Trimming removed 10 bases at V and 4 bases at J, with 10 bases between. The CDR3 extends over 12 amino acids.

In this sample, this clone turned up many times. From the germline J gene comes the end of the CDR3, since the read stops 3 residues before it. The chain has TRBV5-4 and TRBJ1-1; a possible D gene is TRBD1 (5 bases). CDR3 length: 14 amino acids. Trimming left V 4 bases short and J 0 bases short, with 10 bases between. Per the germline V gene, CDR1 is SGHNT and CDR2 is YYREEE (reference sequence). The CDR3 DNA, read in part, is TGTGCCAGCAGCCGGCAAGGGGTGAACACTGAA. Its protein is CASSRQGVNTE. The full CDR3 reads CASSRQGVNTEAFF.

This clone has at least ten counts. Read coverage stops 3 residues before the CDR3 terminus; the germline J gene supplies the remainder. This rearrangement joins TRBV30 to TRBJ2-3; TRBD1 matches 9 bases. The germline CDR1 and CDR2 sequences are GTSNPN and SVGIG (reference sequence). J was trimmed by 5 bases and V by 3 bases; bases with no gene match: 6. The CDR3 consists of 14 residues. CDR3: CAWSQTGGGDTQYF. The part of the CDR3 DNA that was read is TGTGCCTGGAGCCAAACAGGGGGCGGAGATACG.

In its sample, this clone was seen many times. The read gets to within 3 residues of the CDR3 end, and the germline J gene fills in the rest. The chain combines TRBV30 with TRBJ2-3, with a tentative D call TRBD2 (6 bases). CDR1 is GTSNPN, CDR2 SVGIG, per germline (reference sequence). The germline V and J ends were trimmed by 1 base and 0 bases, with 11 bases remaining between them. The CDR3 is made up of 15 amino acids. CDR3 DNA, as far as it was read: TGTGCCTGGAGTGAAGGGGCGGGGAGCACAGATACG. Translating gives CAWSEGAGSTDT. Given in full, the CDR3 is CAWSEGAGSTDTQYF.

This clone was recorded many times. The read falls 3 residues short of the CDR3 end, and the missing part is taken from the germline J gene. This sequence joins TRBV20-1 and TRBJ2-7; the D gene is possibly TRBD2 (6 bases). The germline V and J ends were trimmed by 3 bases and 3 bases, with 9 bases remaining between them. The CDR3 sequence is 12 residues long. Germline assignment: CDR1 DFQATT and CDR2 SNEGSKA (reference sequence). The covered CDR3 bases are TGCAGTGCTAGGGGGGGTGTCTACGAG. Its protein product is CSARGGVYE. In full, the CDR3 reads CSARGGVYEQYF.

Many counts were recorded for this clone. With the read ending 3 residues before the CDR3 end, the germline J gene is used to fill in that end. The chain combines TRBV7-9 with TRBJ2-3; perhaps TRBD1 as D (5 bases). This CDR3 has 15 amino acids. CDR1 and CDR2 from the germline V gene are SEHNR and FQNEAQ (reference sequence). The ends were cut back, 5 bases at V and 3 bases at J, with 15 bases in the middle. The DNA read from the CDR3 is TGTGCCAGCAGCACCCCAGGGATTCGAACAGATACG. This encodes CASSTPGIRTDT. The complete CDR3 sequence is CASSTPGIRTDTQYF. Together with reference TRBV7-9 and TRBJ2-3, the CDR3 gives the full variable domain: DTGVSQNPRHKITKRGQNVTFRCDPISEHNRLYWYRQTLGQGPEFLTYFQNEAQLEKSRLLSDRFSAERPKGSFSTLEIQRTEQGDSAMYLCASSTPGIRTDTQYFGPGTRLTVL.

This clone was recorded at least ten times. The CDR3 here is CASSPWTGGAAGELFF. The covered CDR3 bases are TGTGCCAGCAGCCCGTGGACAGGGGGCGCAGCCGGGGAG. V and J are TRBV7-3 and TRBJ2-2; 11 nucleotides line up with TRBD1. The CDR3 extends 3 residues past the end of the read, so its final part is completed from the germline J gene. Germline V gene lookup returns CDR1 SGHTA and CDR2 FQGTGA. J was trimmed by 6 bases and V by 5 bases; bases with no gene match: 8. CDR3 length equals 16 residues.

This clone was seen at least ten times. The CDR3 loop reads CASGTSESEQFF. Partial CDR3 DNA: TGTGCCAGCGGGACTAGCGAAAGTGAG. The chain carries TRBV6-4 and TRBJ2-1, with 10 nucleotides matching TRBD2. The sequence runs out 3 residues before the end of the CDR3; the remainder is reconstructed from the germline J gene. The CDR3 totals 12 residues. Germline CDR1 is MRHNA and CDR2 is SNTAGT. The junction had 4 bases not matched to a gene; V was cut back by 8 bases and J by 9 bases.

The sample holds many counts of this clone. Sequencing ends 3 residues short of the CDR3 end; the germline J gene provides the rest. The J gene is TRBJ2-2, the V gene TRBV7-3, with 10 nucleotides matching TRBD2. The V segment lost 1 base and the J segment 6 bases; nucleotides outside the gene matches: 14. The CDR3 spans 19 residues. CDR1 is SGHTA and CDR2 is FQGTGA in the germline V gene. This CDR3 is CASSLSPLGAGGTPGELFF. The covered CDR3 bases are TGTGCCAGCAGCTTAAGTCCCTTAGGAGCGGGGGGGACCCCCGGGGAG.

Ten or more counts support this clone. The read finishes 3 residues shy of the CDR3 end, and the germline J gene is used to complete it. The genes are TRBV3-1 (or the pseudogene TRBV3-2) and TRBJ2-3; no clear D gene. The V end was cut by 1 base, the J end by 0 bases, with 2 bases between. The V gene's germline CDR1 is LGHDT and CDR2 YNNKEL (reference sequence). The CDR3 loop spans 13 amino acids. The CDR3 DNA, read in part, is TGTGCCAGCAGCCAAGCTAGCACAGATACG. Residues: CASSQASTDT. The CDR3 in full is CASSQASTDTQYF.